This entry features one T cell receptor (beta chain) sequence. Its antigen is unknown. The data were obtained in a study of cytomegalovirus exposure and HLA in healthy donors. Notes on the study in general: Researchers catalogued 160 or so TCR beta chains as cytomegalovirus-associated.

The assay was immunoSEQ multiplex PCR, and TCRdb's table has in-frame clones only and misses some. The profile covers some 240,000 clones, with 75% to 90% appearing a single time and roughly 6% taken by the ten largest. The CDR3 has 16 amino acids. Germline V gene data show CDR1 as SGHAT and CDR2 as FQNNGV. V lost 5 bases and J lost 6; bases outside the gene matches: 12. Sequencing was done on a sample of PBMCs. The clonotype comes from a young woman in good health and CMV-seronegative. V and J are TRBV11-2 and TRBJ2-1, with TRBD2 identical over 8 bases. The CDR3 reads CASSPFRGSGGNEQFF. CDR3 bases: TGTGCCAGCAGCCCCTTCCGGGGGAGCGGGGGCAATGAGCAGTTCTTC. Using reference TRBV11-2 and TRBJ2-1 for the parts outside the CDR3, the full variable domain is EAGVAQSPRYKIIEKRQSVAFWCNPISGHATLYWYQQILGQGPKLLIQFQNNGVVDDSQLPKDRFSAERLKGVDSTLKIQPAKLEDSAVYLCASSPFRGSGGNEQFFGPGTRLTVL.